This T cell receptor (beta chain) was retrieved from a study of T cells in Graves' hyperthyroidism and ophthalmopathy (dated by TCRdb to between 2018 and 2020). In terms of the full investigation: A discovery cohort of about 95 patients, about 44 with Graves' ophthalmopathy and 57 with stable Graves' hyperthyroidism, was used to find distinguishing TCR V-J signatures. Whether ophthalmopathy could be predicted prospectively was tested in an independent validation cohort made up of about 18 hyperthyroidism patients plus 17 patients who later progressed to ophthalmopathy. The roughly 100 discovery patients were divided at random into training and test sets in a 7:3 ratio. Thyroid tissue and blood T-cell repertoires from about 6 Graves' hyperthyroidism patients were also compared in the study. Once sampling was done, hyperthyroidism patients were given methimazole at a starting dose of 30 mg daily, whereas ophthalmopathy patients were given high-dose intravenous methylprednisolone. According to the paper, TCR Vbeta CDR3 sequencing was carried out on some 140 peripheral blood samples, which came from fewer than 50 ophthalmopathy, fewer than 80 hyperthyroidism and approximately 17 progressor patients. The investigation overall reported the following: Sample size was not statistically predetermined, and blinding of investigators to group allocation was not performed. During validation, the model predicted progression to ophthalmopathy a median of roughly six months ahead of onset, with 70.59% sensitivity and roughly 75% specificity. Ophthalmopathy was separated from stable hyperthyroidism by a 13 V-J signature model, with around 90% sensitivity and just over 81% specificity obtained in cross-validation and 80%/75% obtained in testing. Most expanded thyroid clonotypes (frequency above 0.001) were also detected in blood, a finding suggesting that blood repertoires may reflect thyroid immune responses.

This clonotype was seen repeatedly, ten times or more. What antigen it recognizes has not been identified. No quality values exist for individual bases; no much larger clone is one base distant. Graves' hyperthyroidism was defined as stable when no progression to ophthalmopathy occurred over 18 months of follow-up. The hyperthyroidism patients were between 18 and 65 years old and newly diagnosed, with a disease duration of less than 2 months. The study excluded patients with uncontrolled infections, other autoimmune diseases, pregnancy or lactation. Diagnoses were based on clinical symptoms, serum thyroxine and TRAb, thyroid ultrasound and orbital computed tomography. Total RNA was extracted using Trizol reagent, and RNA quality was assessed on an Agilent 2100 Bioanalyzer. V ends up 5 bases short and J 4 bases short, with an unmatched junction base count of 7. The CDR3 measures 15 amino acids from cysteine to phenylalanine. Just CDR3 DNA is preserved here, 45 bases in frame from base 1. The germline V gene (reference sequence) yields LNHDA for CDR1 and SQIVND for CDR2.

The TCR beta CDR3 regions were amplified from RNA transcripts. The first round of RT-PCR for the TCR CDR3 was performed with the HTBI primer set and the Qiagen OneStep RT-PCR kit. The libraries were constructed in a second round of multiplex PCR and then size-selected and purified. Sequencing of the libraries was done on an Illumina HiSeq2000 using paired-end 100 bp reads. As for how the authors treated the data: Raw data were processed with SOAPnuke, discarding reads with adapters, uncalled bases, mean Phred below 15, or no exact constant-primer or identifier match. COPE v1.2.5 was used to merge high-quality paired reads, and clonotypes were defined as unique nucleotide sequences. MiTCR v1.1 was used to align the clonotypes against IMGT TRBV, TRBD and TRBJ reference segments. The analysis was restricted to V-J combinations with a frequency above 0.0001, which together covered around 99% of the repertoires. The TCS score was defined as the ratio of F50 (clonal expansion) to E x V (chaos), calculated using BLOSUM62-based TCRdist between CDR3 peptides within each V-J. Welch's t-statistics and random forest reduced roughly 530 V-J features to 13, which were used in a naive Bayes classifier (R e1071). Thyroid-blood repertoire similarity was quantified with the Morisita-Horn index. TCRdb reworked the public reads: Q25 trimming with fastp, MiXCR clone assembly, productive beta chains retained. Each entry merges the rows of one CDR3 protein and shows their most common DNA and genes. The V and J calls and clone size come from TCRdb's table, not from the authors' own analysis. Across this sample there are fewer than 750,000 distinct CDR3 sequences, with roughly 46% seen only once. Of the sample, approximately 8.4% falls within the top ten clones.

The receptor was isolated from a woman aged 18-29 years with Graves' hyperthyroidism. Recombination connected TRBV19 to TRBJ1-2; 10 bases in the junction line up with TRBD1. What was sequenced was peripheral blood or thyroid tissue (not recorded which). The CDR3 protein is CASSPRDRGLYGYTF. The base sequence is TGTGCCAGTAGTCCCCGGGACAGGGGCCTCTATGGCTACACCTTC.